This paragraph reports one TCR beta chain. What it recognizes is unknown. A single record per CDR3 protein comes from TCRdb applying MiXCR to the 5' RACE reads. The sample contains around 1.7 million distinct CDR3 sequences, about 32% of which appear only once. These data are taken from a study of identical twins. Germline lookup yields CDR1 LGHNA and CDR2 YNFKEQ. The V gene lost 1 base and the J gene lost 2 bases, with 9 bases spanning the gap. CDR3 length equals 15 residues. Study observations and caveats: There is a chance that invariant MAIT and iNKT cells partially muddied zero-insertion analyses. Among out-of-frame alpha sequences shared by twins, low generation probability occurred in excess.

In every case, the donor was a healthy Caucasian. The rearrangement links TRBV4-2 to TRBJ2-1, with D perhaps matching TRBD2 (5 bases). Sample: cord blood. The sequence derives from a newborn girl in good health. CDR3 DNA sequence: TGTGCCAGCAGCCAAGTTCAACTAGCCTACAATGAGCAGTTCTTC. It specifies CASSQVQLAYNEQFF.